Following are 23 T cell receptor beta chains from one sample sequenced in a study of Graves' ophthalmopathy and Graves' hyperthyroidism (dated by TCRdb to 2017 to 2018). Sequenced on an Illumina HiSeq 2000. For repertoire sequencing, TCR beta CDR3 regions were amplified from RNA transcripts. A first-round RT-PCR used HTBI primers with the Qiagen OneStep RT-PCR kit, followed by a second-round multiplex PCR, size selection and purification. The public sequencing data were trimmed at Q25 with fastp and processed into clonotypes with MiXCR by TCRdb, which kept only in-frame beta chains. Rows merge per CDR3 protein into single entries with the most common DNA and genes. Within this sample are 150,000 to 200,000 distinct CDR3 sequences, with around two fifths of them counted one time only. The ten largest account for approximately 5.5% of the sample. Input material: peripheral blood. Every receptor here comes from a woman between 40 and 50 years old with Graves' ophthalmopathy. Donor details come from another sample of the same person, matched by shared clones.

This clonotype was observed a single time. The J gene is TRBJ1-1, the V gene TRBV11-2, with D perhaps matching TRBD1 (5 bases). V was cut by 0 bases and J by 4 bases, with 15 bases left in between. CDR1 and CDR2 (germline): SGHAT, FQNNGV. CDR3 length: 16 amino acids. DNA for the CDR3: TGTGCCAGCAGCTTAGAAGTAATCGGGGGTACCACTGAAGCTTTCTTT. It codes for CASSLEVIGGTTEAFF. Full variable domain (rest looked up from reference TRBV11-2 and TRBJ1-1): EAGVAQSPRYKIIEKRQSVAFWCNPISGHATLYWYQQILGQGPKLLIQFQNNGVVDDSQLPKDRFSAERLKGVDSTLKIQPAKLEDSAVYLCASSLEVIGGTTEAFFGQGTRLTVV.

The DNA for the CDR3 is TGTGCCAGCACCGACAGGGTTGGGACTGAAGCTTTCTTT. Its protein is CASTDRVGTEAFF. V is TRBV6-1 and J is TRBJ1-1, with 7 bases aligning to TRBD1. The CDR3 runs 13 residues. Trimming cost V 7 bases and J 5 bases; bases outside gene matches: 7. Germline V gene data show CDR1 as MNHNS and CDR2 as SASEGT.

In this sample, this clonotype turned up many times. The chain is built from TRBV6-2 or TRBV6-3 and TRBJ2-7, with 9 bases identical to TRBD1. The CDR3 runs 15 residues. In germline, CDR1 is MNHEY, CDR2 SVGEGT. Trimming at V came to 7 bases and at J to 0 bases, leaving 7 bases not matched to a gene. Here the CDR3 reads CASTGQGMGSYEQYF. CDR3 nucleotides: TGTGCCAGCACCGGACAGGGGATGGGCTCCTACGAGCAGTACTTC.

There are many counts of this clonotype. The chain links TRBV2 to TRBJ1-5; D may be TRBD1 (6 bases). V was shortened by 5 bases and J by 7 bases, with 12 bases between the two germline ends. The CDR3 loop spans 13 amino acids. Germline V CDR1 and CDR2: SNHLY, FYNNEI. In DNA, the CDR3 is TGTGCCAGCAGTAGGGACAAGTTACAGCCCCAGCATTTT. Its translation: CASSRDKLQPQHF.

In its sample, this clonotype was seen many times. This sequence joins TRBV10-1 and TRBJ1-2; 7 bases line up with TRBD1. CDR3 size: 12 residues. Germline V CDR1 and CDR2: WNHNN, SYGVQD (reference sequence). Germline trimming cut 8 bases from V and 3 bases from J; bases unmatched to any gene: 3. The CDR3 reads CASGDRDYGYTF. The CDR3 nucleotides read TGCGCCAGCGGCGACAGGGACTATGGCTACACCTTC.

This clonotype was counted many times. The chain uses TRBV5-1 and TRBJ1-5; D is perhaps TRBD1 (5 bases). V lost 4 bases and J lost 5, with 16 bases in between. Germline V lookup: CDR1 SGHRS, CDR2 YFSETQ. The CDR3 runs 15 residues. The CDR3 protein is CASSPTGDPDQPQHF. CDR3 nucleotide sequence: TGCGCCAGCAGCCCGACGGGGGACCCAGATCAGCCCCAGCATTTT.

This clonotype was picked up many times. This chain links TRBV30 with TRBJ1-2; 7 bases line up with TRBD1. CDR1 and CDR2 (germline): GTSNPN, SVGIG (reference sequence). V trimming: 5 bases; J trimming: 4 bases; junction bases outside the gene matches: 7. The CDR3 is 13 amino acids. In nucleotides, the CDR3 is TGTGCCTGGGACAGGGATGAGAGCTATGGCTACACCTTC. Its translation: CAWDRDESYGYTF.

The gene calls are TRBV18 and TRBJ2-2; 8 bases map to TRBD2. Germline trimming cut 9 bases from V and 3 bases from J; bases unmatched to any gene: 15. The CDR3 is made up of 17 amino acids. The V gene's germline CDR1 is KGHSH and CDR2 LQKENI. CDR3 residues: CASTTPGGGEYTGELFF. The CDR3 bases are TGTGCCAGTACCACCCCGGGAGGGGGAGAGTACACCGGGGAGCTGTTTTTT.

This clonotype was detected ten times or more. This chain joins TRBV3-1 and TRBJ2-5, with D perhaps TRBD1 (6 bases). Trimming removed 0 bases at V and 5 bases at J, with 16 bases between. This CDR3 contains 16 residues. Germline loops: CDR1 LGHDT, CDR2 YNNKEL (reference sequence). CDR3: CASSQDSGTLRETQYF. For the CDR3, the DNA is TGTGCCAGCAGCCAAGATTCCGGGACACTTCGGGAGACCCAGTACTTC.

This clonotype was counted at least ten times. V and J are TRBV5-6 and TRBJ1-2, with 8 bases matching TRBD1. The CDR3 sequence is 13 residues long. Looked up from germline, CDR1 is SGHDT and CDR2 is YYEEEE. The trim removed 2 bases at V and 8 bases at J, leaving 5 bases unmatched. CDR3 in amino acids: CASSFGQGDGYTF. CDR3 sequence (DNA): TGTGCCAGCAGCTTCGGACAGGGAGACGGCTACACCTTC.

This clonotype has ten or more counts. The rearrangement joins TRBV28 to TRBJ1-1; D is unclear. This CDR3 has 16 residues. Germline V gene lookup returns CDR1 MDHEN and CDR2 SYDVKM. V dropped 0 bases and J dropped 2 bases, with 13 bases sitting between them. DNA of the CDR3: TGTGCCAGCAGTTTATGCTGCCAAGGTCCCAACACTGAAGCTTTCTTT. Translating it yields CASSLCCQGPNTEAFF.

This chain links TRBV29-1 with TRBJ1-1; 7 bases align to TRBD1. V dropped 6 bases and J dropped 0; count of bases not matched to a gene: 7. CDR1 SQVTM and CDR2 ANQGSEA come from the germline V gene. The CDR3 is made up of 14 amino acids. CDR3 DNA sequence: TGCAGCGTGGCGGTCGGGACAGTGAACACTGAAGCTTTCTTT. Its translation: CSVAVGTVNTEAFF.

This chain uses TRBV12-3 or TRBV12-4 with TRBJ1-5, with D unclear. The CDR3 is made up of 15 amino acids. The V gene lost 5 bases and the J gene lost 7 bases, with 18 bases spanning the gap. The CDR3 reads CASSSSRTYVQPQHF. CDR3 in DNA: TGTGCCAGCAGTAGTTCCAGGACCTACGTCCAGCCCCAGCATTTT.

Many counts were recorded for this clonotype. DNA of the CDR3: TGTGCCAGCAGCCAGGCCGGGACTAGCGGTTACGAGCAGTACTTC. Amino acid sequence: CASSQAGTSGYEQYF. The V and J genes are TRBV11-2 and TRBJ2-7, with TRBD2 identical over 11 bases. The CDR3 contains 15 residues. Germline V lookup: CDR1 SGHAT, CDR2 FQNNGV. Unmatched junction bases numbered 7, after V lost 5 bases and J lost 4 bases.

The rearrangement links TRBV11-2 to TRBJ2-5; 8 nucleotides agree with TRBD1. After removal of 5 bases from V and 1 base from J, the junction contained 12 bases not matched to a gene. Germline CDR1 SGHAT, CDR2 FQNNGV. The CDR3 runs 17 residues. The CDR3 protein is CASSQGAVALPQETQYF. CDR3 DNA sequence: TGTGCCAGCAGCCAGGGGGCGGTTGCCCTGCCCCAAGAGACCCAGTACTTC.

The sample holds many counts of this clonotype. The V call is TRBV4-2, the J call TRBJ2-7; 14 nucleotides match TRBD2. The V and J ends lost 1 base and 2 bases, in that order; junction bases with no gene match: 7. Germline CDR1 and CDR2: LGHNA and YNFKEQ. The CDR3 extends over 18 amino acids. CDR3 residues: CASSQGGLAGDPTYEQYF. DNA of the CDR3: TGTGCCAGCAGCCAAGGGGGACTAGCGGGGGACCCTACCTACGAGCAGTACTTC.

This chain links TRBV12-3 or TRBV12-4 with TRBJ2-5; either TRBD1 or TRBD2 may fit D (5 bases each). V was pared by 6 bases and J by 2 bases, with 16 bases between. The CDR3 covers 15 residues. The CDR3 is CASRKWGTSQETQYF. The CDR3 nucleotides are TGTGCCAGCAGAAAATGGGGGACGTCACAAGAGACCCAGTACTTC.

The gene calls are TRBV19 and TRBJ1-5; no firm D call. Between the trimmed V and J ends, which lost 2 bases and 0 bases, there was a span of 14 bases. Germline loops: CDR1 LNHDA, CDR2 SQIVND (reference sequence). The CDR3 is made up of 17 amino acids. In DNA, the CDR3 is TGTGCCAGTAGTATAACGTCAGCACTATATAGCAATCAGCCCCAGCATTTT. This translates into CASSITSALYSNQPQHF.

The table lists this clonotype with many counts. The V call is TRBV20-1, the J call TRBJ1-1; D remains unclear. The length of the CDR3 is 11 residues. CDR1 and CDR2 (germline): DFQATT, SNEGSKA (reference sequence). CDR3 amino acids: CSDLLNTEAFF. For the CDR3, the DNA is TGCAGCGACCTACTTAACACTGAAGCTTTCTTT.

This sequence joins TRBV28 and TRBJ2-3; perhaps TRBD2 as D (5 bases). The V gene's germline CDR1 is MDHEN and CDR2 SYDVKM. The CDR3 is 13 amino acids. The ends were cut back, 3 bases at V and 5 bases at J, with 9 bases in the middle. The CDR3 reads CASSFDGGDTQYF. The CDR3 nucleotides read TGTGCCAGCAGTTTTGACGGAGGAGATACGCAGTATTTT.

This clonotype came up many times. The chain couples TRBV30 to TRBJ1-1; D ambiguous. Trimming took off 4 bases at V and 1 base at J, with 7 bases between the two ends. The CDR3 has 12 amino acids. From germline, CDR1 is GTSNPN and CDR2 SVGIG (reference sequence). The CDR3 nucleotides are TGTGCCTGGATTTGGGGGAACACTGAAGCTTTCTTT. This codes for CAWIWGNTEAFF.

The chain links TRBV12-3 or TRBV12-4 to TRBJ2-5, with D perhaps matching TRBD1 (6 bases). CDR3 length: 13 residues. The ends were cut back, 4 bases at V and 4 bases at J, with 10 bases in the middle. The CDR3 sequence is CASSYRVGETQYF. For the CDR3, the DNA is TGTGCCAGCAGTTACAGGGTTGGAGAGACCCAGTACTTC.

V usage is TRBV20-1 and J usage is TRBJ2-5, with D perhaps matching TRBD2 (6 bases). This CDR3 spans 16 amino acids. V was clipped by 0 bases and J by 4 bases, with 18 bases between them. CDR1 and CDR2 (germline): DFQATT, SNEGSKA (reference sequence). The CDR3 region has the DNA TGCAGTGCTAGAGATCAGGAGGGCGGTCCGGTAGAGACCCAGTACTTC. Translation: CSARDQEGGPVETQYF.